The 3 T cell receptor beta chains below come from one sample, sequenced in a study of blood T cell repertoires in COVID-19. Sequenced by immunoSEQ multiplex PCR; TCRdb stores in-frame clones only, minus some. This table holds approximately 240,000 clones, about 88% found once. Sequencing was performed on peripheral blood. The receptors originated from a man in his fifties who had recovered from COVID-19.

The chain has TRBV18 and TRBJ1-1, with TRBD1 identical over 7 bases. This CDR3 spans 11 amino acids. J gave up 8 bases and V 4 bases, and 1 base lay outside the gene matches. The germline gives CDR1 KGHSH, CDR2 LQKENI. The DNA for the CDR3 is TGTGCCAGCTCACAACAGGGGGAAGCTTTCTTT. Residues: CASSQQGEAFF.

The genes are TRBV5-1 and TRBJ1-2; the match to TRBD1 covers 12 bases. CDR1 SGHRS and CDR2 YFSETQ come from the germline V gene. The trim removed 2 bases at V and 6 bases at J, leaving 8 bases unmatched. The CDR3 extends over 16 amino acids. CDR3 nucleotide sequence: TGCGCCAGCAGCTTAGGAGGGACAGGGGGCTTGAATGGCTACACCTTC. Its translation: CASSLGGTGGLNGYTF.

The chain uses TRBV5-6 and TRBJ2-7; 10 nucleotides align to TRBD1. Germline V CDR1 and CDR2: SGHDT, YYEEEE. J gave up 7 bases and V 3 bases, and 7 bases lay outside the gene matches. CDR3 length: 14 amino acids. This CDR3 is CASSSGTGAREQYF. The CDR3 DNA reads as TGTGCCAGCAGCTCCGGGACAGGGGCTAGGGAGCAGTACTTC.